This T cell receptor (beta chain) was obtained from a study of PD-1 blockade in classical Hodgkin lymphoma. Germline assignment: CDR1 LNHDA and CDR2 SQIVND (reference sequence). V lost 3 bases to trimming and J lost 7 bases, with 18 bases between them. The CDR3 consists of 15 residues. The assay was immunoSEQ multiplex PCR, and TCRdb's table has in-frame clones only and misses some. The repertoire includes 14,000 or so clones, under 90% of them detected once, and about 20% sits in the top ten. With no exception, relapse followed autologous stem cell transplantation in all patients, and brentuximab vedotin exposure varied.

The rearrangement uses TRBV19 and TRBJ1-1; D uncertain. Sequencing used peripheral blood mononuclear cells (PBMCs), obtained at baseline. The origin of this receptor is a human donor with classical Hodgkin lymphoma. The CDR3 reads CASSMTRPGVVEAFF. DNA for the CDR3: TGTGCCAGTAGTATGACCCGACCCGGGGTGGTTGAAGCTTTCTTT.